This paragraph covers one T cell receptor beta chain sequence. As yet, its antigen is unknown. This sample was included in a study of cytomegalovirus exposure and HLA in healthy donors. The study, taken as a whole, reports: Some TCR beta chains (164 of them) were listed as cytomegalovirus-associated. Among TCR beta chains of equal frequency, HLA-associated ones were more clonally expanded in a later analysis.

PCR was performed using 60 Vbeta and 13 Jbeta primers. Original processing methods: Later reanalysis found tens of millions of unique TCR beta chains, 10 million to 14 million of them shared. Produced via immunoSEQ multiplex PCR; TCRdb's table is partial and in-frame only. Clone size and V and J calls were adopted from that table, with D and trimming inferred from the DNA. This repertoire shows some 130,000 clones, around nine tenths found once; its top ten account for around 5.5%. This TCR was sampled from a young woman in good health and CMV-seronegative. Sequenced material: PBMCs.

This CDR3 reads CASRLQGSTSQPQHF. CDR3 sequence (DNA): TGTGCCAGCCGATTACAGGGCTCCACGAGCCAGCCCCAGCATTTT. The chain combines TRBV2 with TRBJ1-5; the D gene is possibly TRBD1 (6 bases). The CDR3 contains 15 residues. Trimming took 8 bases from V and 7 from J, leaving 21 bases between them. Germline V gene data show CDR1 as SNHLY and CDR2 as FYNNEI.